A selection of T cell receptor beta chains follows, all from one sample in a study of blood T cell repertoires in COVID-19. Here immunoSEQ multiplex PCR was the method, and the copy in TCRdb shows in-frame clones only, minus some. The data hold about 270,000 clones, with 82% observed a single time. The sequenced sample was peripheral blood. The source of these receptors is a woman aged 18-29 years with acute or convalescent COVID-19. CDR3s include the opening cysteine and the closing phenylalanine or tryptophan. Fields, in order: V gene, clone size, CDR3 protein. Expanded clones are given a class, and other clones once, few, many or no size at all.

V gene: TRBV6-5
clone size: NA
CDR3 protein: CASTPVTGSYNEQFF

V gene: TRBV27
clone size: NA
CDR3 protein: CASSSLGGRSSYEQYF

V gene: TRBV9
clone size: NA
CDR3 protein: CASSRAGPVGNGELFF

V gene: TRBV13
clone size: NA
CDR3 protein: CASRFQGGGSYEQYF

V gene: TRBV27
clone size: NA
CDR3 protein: CASSLSKGAEAFF

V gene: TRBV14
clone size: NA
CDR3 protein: CASSPTGVSEKLFF

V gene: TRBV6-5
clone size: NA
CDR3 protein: CASSPTGDFNEQFF

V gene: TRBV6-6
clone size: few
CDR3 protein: CASSYGGTGQPQHF

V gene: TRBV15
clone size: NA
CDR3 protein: CATSLSPTSPLREQFF

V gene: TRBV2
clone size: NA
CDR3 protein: CASSEATGVQHF

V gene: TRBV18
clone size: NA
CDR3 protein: CASSSEETQYF